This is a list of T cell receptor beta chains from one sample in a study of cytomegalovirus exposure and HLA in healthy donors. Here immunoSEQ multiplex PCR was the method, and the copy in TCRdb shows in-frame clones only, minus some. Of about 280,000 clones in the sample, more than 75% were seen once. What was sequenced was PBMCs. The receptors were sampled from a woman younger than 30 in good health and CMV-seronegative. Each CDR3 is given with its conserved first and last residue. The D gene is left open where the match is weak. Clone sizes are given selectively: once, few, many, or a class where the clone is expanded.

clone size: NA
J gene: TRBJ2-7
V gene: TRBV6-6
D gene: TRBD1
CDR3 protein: CASSYSTGSEQYF
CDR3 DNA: TGTGCCAGCAGTTACTCGACAGGGAGCGAGCAGTACTTC

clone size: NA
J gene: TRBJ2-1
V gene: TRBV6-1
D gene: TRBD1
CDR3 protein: CASSERYRGRWNEQFF
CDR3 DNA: TGTGCCAGCAGTGAACGATACAGGGGGAGGTGGAATGAGCAGTTCTTC

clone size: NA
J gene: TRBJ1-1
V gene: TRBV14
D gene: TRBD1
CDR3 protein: CASSLQGANTEAFF
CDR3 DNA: TGTGCCAGCAGCTTACAGGGGGCGAACACTGAAGCTTTCTTT

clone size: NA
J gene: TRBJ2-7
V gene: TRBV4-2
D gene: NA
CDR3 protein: CASSLGRADEQYF
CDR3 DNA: TGTGCCAGCAGCCTGGGCAGGGCGGACGAGCAGTACTTC

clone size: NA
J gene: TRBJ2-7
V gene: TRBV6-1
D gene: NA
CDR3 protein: CASSEAGRALEQYF
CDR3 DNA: TGTGCCAGCAGTGAGGCGGGACGAGCCCTCGAGCAGTACTTC

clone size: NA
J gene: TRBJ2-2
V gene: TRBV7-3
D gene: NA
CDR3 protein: CASSPRVAGELFF
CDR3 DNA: TGTGCCAGCAGCCCTCGGGTGGCCGGGGAGCTGTTTTTT

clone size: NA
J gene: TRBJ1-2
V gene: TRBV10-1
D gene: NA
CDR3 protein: CASSPGGGYGYTF
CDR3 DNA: TGCGCCAGCAGTCCGGGAGGCGGCTATGGCTACACCTTC

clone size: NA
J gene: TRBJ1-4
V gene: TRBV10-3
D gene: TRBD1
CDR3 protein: CAISDPGQGKSELFF
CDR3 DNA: TGTGCCATCAGTGACCCCGGACAGGGAAAATCAGAACTGTTTTTT

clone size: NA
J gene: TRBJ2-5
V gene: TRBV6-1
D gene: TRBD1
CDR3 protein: CASSVAQGNVGETQYF
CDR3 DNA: TGTGCCAGCAGTGTAGCACAGGGGAATGTAGGGGAGACCCAGTACTTC

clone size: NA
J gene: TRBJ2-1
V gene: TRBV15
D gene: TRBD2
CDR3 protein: CATAHTSGTSANEQFF
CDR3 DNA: TGTGCCACCGCCCATACATCGGGGACTAGCGCCAATGAGCAGTTCTTC

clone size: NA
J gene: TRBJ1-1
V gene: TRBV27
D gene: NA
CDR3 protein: CASSLLAGTEAFF
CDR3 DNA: TGTGCCAGCAGTTTGCTAGCCGGGACTGAAGCTTTCTTT

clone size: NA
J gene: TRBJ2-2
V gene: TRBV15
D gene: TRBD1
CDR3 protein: CATSRGQGSNTGELFF
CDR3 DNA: TGTGCCACCAGCAGAGGACAGGGGTCGAACACCGGGGAGCTGTTTTTT

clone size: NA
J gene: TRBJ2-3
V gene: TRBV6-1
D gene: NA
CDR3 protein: CASTWTESTDTQYF
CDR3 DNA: TGTGCCAGCACCTGGACAGAAAGCACAGATACGCAGTATTTT

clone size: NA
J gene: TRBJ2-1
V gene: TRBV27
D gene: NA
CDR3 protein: CASRRSLSSYNEQFF
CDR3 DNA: TGTGCCAGCAGGAGGAGCTTAAGCTCCTACAATGAGCAGTTCTTC

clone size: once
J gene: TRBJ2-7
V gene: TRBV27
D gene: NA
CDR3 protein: CASSSTGGGEQYF
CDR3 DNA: TGTGCCAGCAGTTCCACAGGGGGGGGCGAGCAGTACTTC

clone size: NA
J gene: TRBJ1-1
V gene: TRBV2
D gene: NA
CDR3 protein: CASSEKELGRSEAFF
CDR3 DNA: TGTGCCAGCAGTGAAAAGGAGTTGGGGCGTTCTGAAGCTTTCTTT

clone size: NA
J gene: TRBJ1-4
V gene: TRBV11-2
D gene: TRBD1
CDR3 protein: CASSVRDRGYEKLFF
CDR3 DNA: TGTGCCAGCAGCGTAAGGGACAGGGGGTATGAAAAACTGTTTTTT

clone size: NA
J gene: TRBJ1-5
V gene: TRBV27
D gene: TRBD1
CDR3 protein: CASSPGGHNQPQHF
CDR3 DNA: TGTGCCAGCAGTCCAGGGGGCCACAATCAGCCCCAGCATTTT

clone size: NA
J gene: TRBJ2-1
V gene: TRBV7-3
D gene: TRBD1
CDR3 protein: CASSGHPFGQGARNEQFF
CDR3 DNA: TGTGCCAGCAGCGGCCATCCCTTCGGACAGGGGGCGAGGAATGAGCAGTTCTTC

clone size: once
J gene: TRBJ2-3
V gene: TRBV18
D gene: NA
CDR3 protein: CASSPGATDTQYF
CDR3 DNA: TGTGCCAGCTCACCGGGGGCCACAGATACGCAGTATTTT

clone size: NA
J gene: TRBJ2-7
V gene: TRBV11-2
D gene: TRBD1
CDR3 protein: CASSLVGTGVYEQYF
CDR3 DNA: TGTGCCAGCAGCTTAGTAGGGACAGGGGTTTACGAGCAGTACTTC

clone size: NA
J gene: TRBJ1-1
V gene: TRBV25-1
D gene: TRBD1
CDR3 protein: CASSDLVGGQGEEAFF
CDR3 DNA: TGTGCCAGCAGTGATCTCGTAGGGGGACAGGGAGAGGAAGCTTTCTTT

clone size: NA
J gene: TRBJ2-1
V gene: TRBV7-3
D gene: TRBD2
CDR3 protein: CASSLGAGGYNEQFF
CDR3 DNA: TGTGCCAGCAGCTTAGGCGCGGGAGGGTACAATGAGCAGTTCTTC

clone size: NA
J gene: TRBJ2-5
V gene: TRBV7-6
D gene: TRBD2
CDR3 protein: CASTETLAGVPGTQYF
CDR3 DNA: TGTGCCAGCACCGAAACACTAGCGGGAGTACCAGGGACCCAGTACTTC

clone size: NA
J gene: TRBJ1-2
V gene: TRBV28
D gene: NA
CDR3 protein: CASRIQGDYGYTF
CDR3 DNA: TGTGCCAGCAGAATCCAGGGTGACTATGGCTACACCTTC

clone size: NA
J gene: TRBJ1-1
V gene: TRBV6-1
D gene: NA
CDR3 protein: CASSEGGNTEAFF
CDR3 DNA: TGTGCCAGCAGTGAAGGCGGGAACACTGAAGCTTTCTTT

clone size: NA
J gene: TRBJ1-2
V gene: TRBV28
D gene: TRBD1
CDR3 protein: CASGLIERGRRYGYTF
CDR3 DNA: TGTGCCAGCGGACTCATCGAGAGGGGGCGGCGGTATGGCTACACCTTC

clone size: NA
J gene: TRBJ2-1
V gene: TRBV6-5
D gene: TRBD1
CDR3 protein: CASSYSGTGNNEQFF
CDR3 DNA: TGTGCCAGCAGTTACTCCGGGACAGGGAACAATGAGCAGTTCTTC

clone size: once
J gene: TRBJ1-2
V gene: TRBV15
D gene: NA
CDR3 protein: CATSRDSTDSYYGYTF
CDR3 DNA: TGTGCCACCAGCAGAGATTCCACGGACAGCTACTATGGCTACACCTTC